Shown below are 13 T cell receptor beta chains from a single sample sequenced in a study of graft-versus-host responses after intestinal transplantation. Libraries were prepared by immunoSEQ multiplex PCR; TCRdb keeps only in-frame clonotypes and omits some of them. Of fewer than 30,000 clones detected, around 90% appear once; the ten largest clones hold 9.5% to 13%. The source material was PBMCs, sampled around 460 days after intestinal transplantation. These receptors all come from a human patient who received an intestinal transplant, so some T cells may come from the graft donor.

This clone was picked up a small number of times. This chain uses TRBV5-5 with TRBJ1-1; D unresolved. This CDR3 has 14 amino acids. V was shortened by 7 bases and J by 0 bases, with 13 bases between the two germline ends. Germline loops: CDR1 SGHKS, CDR2 YYEKEE (reference sequence). CDR3 DNA sequence: TGTGCCAGCGAGCAGGCCCCTATGAACACTGAAGCTTTCTTT. Its protein is CASEQAPMNTEAFF.

The chain is built from TRBV7-9 and TRBJ2-1; either TRBD1 or TRBD2 may fit D (6 bases each). V lost 5 bases and J lost 6, with 11 bases in between. The length of the CDR3 is 13 residues. Per the germline V gene, CDR1 is SEHNR and CDR2 is FQNEAQ (reference sequence). The CDR3 reads CASSQGGLNEQFF. The DNA for the CDR3 is TGTGCCAGCAGCCAAGGGGGACTCAATGAGCAGTTCTTC.

V is TRBV19 and J is TRBJ1-2; D call uncertain. The CDR3 is 16 amino acids. Trimming pared 7 bases from V and 2 bases from J, leaving 20 bases between. CDR1 is LNHDA and CDR2 is SQIVND in the germline V gene (reference sequence). The CDR3 here is CASTPLRESKNYGYTF. For the CDR3, the DNA is TGTGCCAGTACCCCTCTGCGGGAATCAAAGAACTATGGCTACACCTTC.

The chain couples TRBV4-3 to TRBJ1-1; D is unclear. Trimming pared 1 base from V and 1 base from J, leaving 10 bases between. The CDR3 runs 15 residues. Germline CDR1 LGHNA, CDR2 YSLEER. The CDR3 sequence: CASSQGDRGNTEAFF. CDR3 bases: TGCGCCAGCAGCCAAGGGGATCGGGGGAACACTGAAGCTTTCTTT.

CDR3 residues: CASTPGQSLEQYF. The DNA of the CDR3 is TGTGCCAGTACCCCGGGACAGAGTCTCGAGCAGTACTTC. The chain is built from TRBV6-1 and TRBJ2-7; 7 bases line up with TRBD1. CDR3 length: 13 amino acids. V was clipped by 9 bases and J by 6 bases; unmatched bases: 11. Germline-derived CDR1 and CDR2 are MNHNS and SASEGT.

The rearrangement uses TRBV28 and TRBJ2-1, with 14 bases identical to TRBD2. V shed 6 bases and J 4 bases; nucleotides not matched to a gene: 8. The CDR3 contains 17 residues. From germline, CDR1 is MDHEN and CDR2 SYDVKM. Here the CDR3 reads CASSPGLAGVRYNEQFF. DNA for the CDR3: TGTGCCAGCAGCCCGGGACTAGCGGGAGTTCGGTACAATGAGCAGTTCTTC.

For this clone: At one boundary the junction diverges from the germline segment, which might be a read error. The chain combines TRBV9 with TRBJ2-1, with 7 bases identical to TRBD2. The CDR3 contains 14 residues. From germline, CDR1 is SGDLS and CDR2 YYNGEE. The CDR3 loop is CASSPSGSNNEQFF. The DNA for the CDR3 is TGTGCCAGCAGCCCTAGCGGCTCCAACAATGAGCAGTTCTTC.

The gene calls are TRBV30 and TRBJ1-2; unclear D gene. CDR3 length equals 15 residues. V lost 2 bases and J lost 8, with 21 bases in between. Per germline, CDR1 GTSNPN and CDR2 SVGIG (reference sequence). CDR3 nucleotide sequence: TGTGCCTGGAGTAGCCCGGGCAGCAGACTTGGAGGCTACACCTTC. Amino acid sequence: CAWSSPGSRLGGYTF.

The rearrangement uses TRBV5-1 and TRBJ2-1; TRBD2 aligns across 14 bases. The germline CDR1 and CDR2 sequences are SGHRS and YFSETQ. CDR3 length: 16 amino acids. V was pared by 7 bases and J by 1 base, with 4 bases of the junction left unmatched. CDR3: CASGTSGGQSYNEQFF. CDR3 nucleotides: TGCGCCAGCGGGACTAGCGGGGGTCAGTCCTACAATGAGCAGTTCTTC.

V is TRBV10-3 and J is TRBJ1-2; 8 nucleotides agree with TRBD1. Germline CDR1 reads ENHRY; CDR2 reads SYGVKD. The CDR3 sequence is 15 residues long. Trimming cost V 5 bases and J 6 bases; bases outside gene matches: 11. The CDR3 sequence: CAISSYTGGRNGYTF. The CDR3 bases are TGTGCCATCAGTTCCTATACAGGGGGTAGAAATGGCTACACCTTC.

This clone was detected a few times. The rearrangement joins TRBV28 to TRBJ1-6; D perhaps matches TRBD1 (5 bases). Deletions cut 7 bases from V and 10 bases from J, with 14 bases between. This CDR3 spans 13 amino acids. Germline V gene lookup returns CDR1 MDHEN and CDR2 SYDVKM. CDR3 loop: CASTPAGFSPLHF. The CDR3 bases are TGTGCCAGCACCCCAGCAGGGTTCTCACCCCTCCACTTT.

The rearrangement uses TRBV7-2 and TRBJ1-2; the match to TRBD1 covers 7 bases. This CDR3 is 14 amino acids long. CDR1 and CDR2 from the germline V gene are SGHTA and FQGNSA. After removal of 4 bases from V and 4 bases from J, the junction contained 6 bases not matched to a gene. CDR3: CASSSRTGPYGYTF. CDR3 in DNA: TGTGCCAGCAGCTCGCGGACAGGACCCTATGGCTACACCTTC.

This chain joins TRBV5-1 and TRBJ2-1; D is uncertain. The CDR3 is made up of 13 amino acids. Germline lookup yields CDR1 SGHRS and CDR2 YFSETQ. Trimming removed 1 base from V and 10 bases from J, with 12 bases in between. CDR3 in amino acids: CASSLMGRQEQFF. DNA of the CDR3: TGCGCCAGCAGCTTGATGGGAAGGCAAGAGCAGTTCTTC.